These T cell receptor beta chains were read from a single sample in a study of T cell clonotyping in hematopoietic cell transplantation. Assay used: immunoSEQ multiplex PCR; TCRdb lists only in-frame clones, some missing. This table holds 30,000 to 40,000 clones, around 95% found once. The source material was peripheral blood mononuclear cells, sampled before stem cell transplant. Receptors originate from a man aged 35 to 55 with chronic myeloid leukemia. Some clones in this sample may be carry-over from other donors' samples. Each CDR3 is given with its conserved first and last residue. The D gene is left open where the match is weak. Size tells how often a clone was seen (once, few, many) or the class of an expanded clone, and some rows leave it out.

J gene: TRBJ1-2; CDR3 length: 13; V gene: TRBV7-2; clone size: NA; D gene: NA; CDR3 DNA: TGTGCCAGCATAGGGCAGACTAACTATGGCTACACCTTC; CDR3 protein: CASIGQTNYGYTF
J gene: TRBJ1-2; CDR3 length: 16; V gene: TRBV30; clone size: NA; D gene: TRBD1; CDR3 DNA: TGTGCCTGGAGTGTGAATCAGGGGGCGCAGAGCTATGGCTACACCTTC; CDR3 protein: CAWSVNQGAQSYGYTF
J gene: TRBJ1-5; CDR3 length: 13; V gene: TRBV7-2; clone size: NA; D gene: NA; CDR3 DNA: TGTGCCAGCAGCTGGGCCGGAGGTCAGCCCCAGCATTTT; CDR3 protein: CASSWAGGQPQHF
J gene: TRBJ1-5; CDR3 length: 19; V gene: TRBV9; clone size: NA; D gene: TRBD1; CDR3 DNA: TGTGCCAGCAGCGTAGCAAAAGGCAGGGGGCCCAAGGTAAGTCAGCCCCAGCATTTT; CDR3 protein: CASSVAKGRGPKVSQPQHF
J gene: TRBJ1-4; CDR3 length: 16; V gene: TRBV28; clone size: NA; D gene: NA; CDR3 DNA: TGTGCCAGCTCGCCACAGGGTAAATTAACTAATGAAAAACTGTTTTTT; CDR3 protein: CASSPQGKLTNEKLFF
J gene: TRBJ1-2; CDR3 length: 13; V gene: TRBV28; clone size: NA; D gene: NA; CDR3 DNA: TGTGCCAGCAGTTTTACCAGTTCGGTTGGCTACACCTTC; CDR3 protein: CASSFTSSVGYTF
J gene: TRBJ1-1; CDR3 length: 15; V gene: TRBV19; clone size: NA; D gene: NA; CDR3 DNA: TGTGCCAGTAGTATAGATCCAGACAGGCCACTTGAAGCTTTCTTT; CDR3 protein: CASSIDPDRPLEAFF
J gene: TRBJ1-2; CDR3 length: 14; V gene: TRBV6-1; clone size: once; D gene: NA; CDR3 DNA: TGTGCCAGCAGTGGAGGGGGACCAGGGGATGGCTACACCTTC; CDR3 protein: CASSGGGPGDGYTF
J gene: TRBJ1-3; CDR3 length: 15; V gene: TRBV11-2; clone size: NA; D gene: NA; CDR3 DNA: TGTGCCAGCAGCTTAGGCTACAGAGCTGGAAACACCATATATTTT; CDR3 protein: CASSLGYRAGNTIYF
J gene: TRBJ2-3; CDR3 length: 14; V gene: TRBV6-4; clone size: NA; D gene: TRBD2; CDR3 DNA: TGTGCCAGCAGTACTAGCGGGGGGGCAGATACGCAGTATTTT; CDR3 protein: CASSTSGGADTQYF
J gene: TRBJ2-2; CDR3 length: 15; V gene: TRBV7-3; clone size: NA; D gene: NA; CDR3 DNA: TGTGCCAGCAGCTTAACAGGGGTGCGCACCGGGGAGCTGTTTTTT; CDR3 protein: CASSLTGVRTGELFF
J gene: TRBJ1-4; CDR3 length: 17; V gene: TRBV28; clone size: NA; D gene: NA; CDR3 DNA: TGTGCCAGCAGTTTCCCTCTCCAGGGTAGCCTTTATGAAAAACTGTTTTTT; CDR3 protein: CASSFPLQGSLYEKLFF
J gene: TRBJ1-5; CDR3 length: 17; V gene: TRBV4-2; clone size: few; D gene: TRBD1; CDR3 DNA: TGTGCCAGCAGCCAGTTCGGGGGGGACAGCCGGATCCAGCCCCAGCATTTT; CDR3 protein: CASSQFGGDSRIQPQHF
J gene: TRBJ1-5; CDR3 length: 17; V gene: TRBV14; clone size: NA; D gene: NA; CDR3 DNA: TGTGCCAGCAGCCAAGGAAACTCGACGGTGCAAGGGGAGCCCCAGCATTTT; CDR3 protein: CASSQGNSTVQGEPQHF
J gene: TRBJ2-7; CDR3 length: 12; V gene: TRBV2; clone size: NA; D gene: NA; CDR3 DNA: TGTGCCAGCTCGGGCCGAGCCTACGAGCAGTACTTC; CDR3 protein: CASSGRAYEQYF